A single sample gave rise to the 27 T cell receptor beta chains below, sequenced in a study of technical replicates of blood from several donors. Assay used: immunoSEQ multiplex PCR; TCRdb lists only in-frame clones, some missing. The sample holds approximately 16,000 clones, around nine tenths seen once. Sequencing was performed on PBMCs. The receptors stem from a human donor in good health.

This sequence joins TRBV7-8 and TRBJ1-4, with a possible D match to TRBD1 (5 bases). Deletions cut 5 bases from V and 5 bases from J, with 18 bases between. This CDR3 is 16 amino acids long. The germline CDR1 and CDR2 sequences are SGHVS and FQNEAQ. The CDR3 region has the DNA TGTGCCAGCAGCCCTAGCGGGGGGGGAACAAATGAAAAACTGTTTTTT. It is translated as CASSPSGGGTNEKLFF.

V usage is TRBV9 and J usage is TRBJ2-3; maybe TRBD2 (6 bases). Trimming pared 6 bases from V and 0 bases from J, leaving 14 bases between. From germline, CDR1 is SGDLS and CDR2 YYNGEE. CDR3 length: 15 amino acids. The CDR3 sequence: CASTDQRASTDTQYF. The CDR3, as DNA: TGTGCCAGCACCGACCAGCGGGCTAGCACAGATACGCAGTATTTT.

This clone was counted between two and nine times. The chain combines TRBV2 with TRBJ2-7, with a weak D call TRBD1 (6 bases). The CDR3 is 15 amino acids. With 2 bases removed from V and 0 bases from J, the gap between germline ends came to 11 bases. Germline loops: CDR1 SNHLY, CDR2 FYNNEI. This CDR3 reads CASSETSRGSYEQYF. In nucleotides, the CDR3 is TGTGCCAGCAGTGAAACGTCCAGGGGCTCCTACGAGCAGTACTTC. Full variable domain (outside the CDR3, taken from reference TRBV2 and TRBJ2-7): EPEVTQTPSHQVTQMGQEVILRCVPISNHLYFYWYRQILGQKVEFLVSFYNNEISEKSEIFDDQFSVERPDGSNFTLKIRSTKLEDSAMYFCASSETSRGSYEQYFGPGTRLTVT.

The J gene is TRBJ2-5, the V gene TRBV6-1; D unresolved. Germline CDR1 is MNHNS and CDR2 is SASEGT. The CDR3 totals 14 residues. V gave up 5 bases and J gave up 1 base, with 11 bases separating them. CDR3 coding DNA: TGTGCCAGCAGTAGACACAGCATCCAAGAGACCCAGTACTTC. It translates to CASSRHSIQETQYF.

The chain has TRBV18 and TRBJ1-1; D uncertain. Trimming took 3 bases from V and 1 from J, leaving 9 bases between them. This CDR3 contains 14 residues. Germline V gene lookup returns CDR1 KGHSH and CDR2 LQKENI. In DNA, the CDR3 is TGTGCCAGCTCACCCTACGGGGAGAACACTGAAGCTTTCTTT. This sequence encodes CASSPYGENTEAFF.

The chain joins TRBV11-2 to TRBJ2-5, with TRBD1 identical over 11 bases. Germline V lookup: CDR1 SGHAT, CDR2 FQNNGV. Losses at the gene ends were 3 bases for V and 3 bases for J; bases not matched to a gene: 3. This CDR3 spans 15 amino acids. CDR3 sequence (DNA): TGTGCCAGCAGCTTCGGACAGGGGGCGGAAGAGACCCAGTACTTC. Translating gives CASSFGQGAEETQYF.

As regards this clone: At one end, the junction sequence differs from germline, possibly due to a read error. Other nucleotide sequences from this sample produce the same CDR3. This chain links TRBV2 with TRBJ1-5; no firm D call. CDR3 length equals 13 residues. The germline gives CDR1 SNHLY, CDR2 FYNNEI. CDR3 amino acids: CASRIGDYQPQHF. The CDR3 DNA reads as TGCGCCAGCAGGATCGGAGACTATCAGCCCCAGCATTTT.

The rearrangement joins TRBV5-1 to TRBJ2-3, with D tentatively TRBD2 (6 bases). Germline CDR1 is SGHRS and CDR2 is YFSETQ. With 0 bases removed from V and 3 bases from J, the gap between germline ends came to 8 bases. The CDR3 length is 14 residues. The CDR3 region has the DNA TGCGCCAGCAGCTTGGGTGGGAGGACAGATACGCAGTATTTT. As protein: CASSLGGRTDTQYF.

The chain recombines TRBV5-6 with TRBJ2-1, with a tentative D call TRBD2 (6 bases). This CDR3 contains 15 residues. Germline V gene sequence: CDR1 SGHDT, CDR2 YYEEEE. Trimming removed 0 bases at V and 9 bases at J, with 16 bases between. CDR3 sequence reads: CASSLDPGAWGEQFF. In DNA, the CDR3 is TGTGCCAGCAGCTTGGATCCGGGAGCCTGGGGTGAGCAGTTCTTC.

The chain links TRBV5-1 to TRBJ2-5; 8 bases align to TRBD2. The CDR3 covers 15 residues. V shed 0 bases, J shed 1 base, and the junction held 2 bases outside the gene matches. The germline V gene has CDR1 SGHRS and CDR2 YFSETQ. The CDR3 here is CASSLAGRAQETQYF. The CDR3 nucleotides read TGCGCCAGCAGCTTGGCCGGGAGGGCCCAAGAGACCCAGTACTTC.

The rearrangement links TRBV9 to TRBJ2-5, with 7 bases aligning to TRBD2. The germline V gene has CDR1 SGDLS and CDR2 YYNGEE. V lost 4 bases and J lost 4; bases outside the gene matches: 10. The length of the CDR3 is 15 residues. The CDR3 is CASSRSGGGGETQYF. The CDR3 DNA reads TGTGCCAGCAGCCGGTCTGGCGGGGGTGGAGAGACCCAGTACTTC.

This chain joins TRBV6-6 and TRBJ2-1, with 8 bases aligning to TRBD2. J was trimmed by 0 bases and V by 6 bases; bases with no gene match: 4. Germline-derived CDR1 and CDR2 are MNHNY and SVGAGI (reference sequence). This CDR3 has 15 amino acids. The CDR3 DNA follows: TGTGCCAGCAGCCAAAGCGGGAGCTCCTACAATGAGCAGTTCTTC. Translation: CASSQSGSSYNEQFF.

The chain uses TRBV6-6 and TRBJ1-5; D gene unclear. The V and J ends lost 2 bases and 7 bases respectively, with 12 bases between them. The V gene's germline CDR1 is MNHNY and CDR2 SVGAGI (reference sequence). The CDR3 is 14 amino acids. The CDR3 is CASSYEEGGQPQHF. CDR3 bases: TGTGCCAGCAGTTACGAGGAGGGAGGACAGCCCCAGCATTTT.

The V gene is TRBV7-2, the J gene TRBJ2-7; TRBD2 matches 7 bases. V shed 1 base and J 0 bases; nucleotides not matched to a gene: 6. Germline CDR1 SGHTA, CDR2 FQGNSA. The CDR3 sequence is 16 residues long. In nucleotides, the CDR3 is TGTGCCAGCAGCTTAGTCGCTAGCGGATTCTCCTACGAGCAGTACTTC. Its protein is CASSLVASGFSYEQYF.

Here the CDR3 reads CASSFAGTNTGELFF. CDR3 in DNA: TGTGCCAGCAGCTTCGCAGGAACTAACACCGGGGAGCTGTTTTTT. The chain combines TRBV7-2 with TRBJ2-2; D remains unclear. The CDR3 loop spans 15 amino acids. Between the trimmed V and J ends, which lost 3 bases and 2 bases, there was a span of 10 bases. Germline loops: CDR1 SGHTA, CDR2 FQGNSA.

The table lists this clone with a few counts. This chain links TRBV18 with TRBJ2-7; tentatively, D is TRBD1 (6 bases). The V and J ends lost 6 bases and 0 bases respectively, with 15 bases between them. There are 15 residues in the CDR3. Germline-derived CDR1 and CDR2 are KGHSH and LQKENI. CDR3: CASSPRQESSYEQYF. The CDR3 DNA reads TGTGCCAGCTCGCCGAGACAGGAGAGCTCCTACGAGCAGTACTTC. The variable domain in full, completed from reference TRBV18 and TRBJ2-7, reads NAGVMQNPRHLVRRRGQEARLRCSPMKGHSHVYWYRQLPEEGLKFMVYLQKENIIDESGMPKERFSAEFPKEGPSILRIQQVVRGDSAAYFCASSPRQESSYEQYFGPGTRLTVT.

J is TRBJ1-1 and V is TRBV2, with 7 bases lining up with TRBD1. This CDR3 has 16 residues. The germline V gene has CDR1 SNHLY and CDR2 FYNNEI. V gave up 6 bases and J gave up 0 bases; unmatched junction bases: 10. This CDR3 is CASSLEGTELNTEAFF. CDR3 sequence (DNA): TGTGCCAGCAGCTTAGAAGGGACAGAACTGAACACTGAAGCTTTCTTT. The full variable domain, its missing parts supplied by reference TRBV2 and TRBJ1-1, is EPEVTQTPSHQVTQMGQEVILRCVPISNHLYFYWYRQILGQKVEFLVSFYNNEISEKSEIFDDQFSVERPDGSNFTLKIRSTKLEDSAMYFCASSLEGTELNTEAFFGQGTRLTVV.

The gene calls are TRBV2 and TRBJ2-1, with 9 bases identical to TRBD2. The germline V gene has CDR1 SNHLY and CDR2 FYNNEI. The V and J ends lost 6 bases and 3 bases, in that order; junction bases with no gene match: 6. The CDR3 covers 15 residues. CDR3 DNA sequence: TGTGCCAGCAGGTCGGCTAGCGGGGTCTACAATGAGCAGTTCTTC. Protein product: CASRSASGVYNEQFF.

V and J are TRBV7-8 and TRBJ1-1; D not certain. CDR3 length: 11 amino acids. CDR1 SGHVS and CDR2 FQNEAQ come from the germline V gene. Trimming left V 5 bases short and J 11 bases short, with 12 bases between. The CDR3 is CASSHGVAAFF. DNA for the CDR3: TGTGCCAGCAGCCACGGAGTTGCGGCTTTCTTT. Using reference TRBV7-8 and TRBJ1-1 for the parts outside the CDR3, the full variable domain is GAGVSQSPRYKVAKRGQDVALRCDPISGHVSLFWYQQALGQGPEFLTYFQNEAQLDKSGLPSDRFFAERPEGSVSTLKIQRTQQEDSAVYLCASSHGVAAFFGQGTRLTVV.

CDR3 amino acids: CASSWEASGAQETQYF. The CDR3 coding sequence is TGTGCCAGCAGCTGGGAGGCTAGCGGGGCCCAAGAGACCCAGTACTTC. The V gene is TRBV5-4, the J gene TRBJ2-5; 9 bases agree with TRBD2. The germline V gene encodes CDR1 SGHNT and CDR2 YYREEE (reference sequence). Trimming cost V 3 bases and J 1 base; bases outside gene matches: 7. CDR3 length: 16 amino acids.

This rearrangement joins TRBV15 to TRBJ1-5, with a possible D match to TRBD1 (5 bases). The V and J ends lost 3 bases and 1 base respectively, with 16 bases between them. The germline V gene has CDR1 LNHNV and CDR2 YYDKDF (reference sequence). The CDR3 contains 17 residues. The CDR3 is CATSSPSGRESNQPQHF. The CDR3, as DNA: TGTGCCACCAGCAGCCCCTCTGGCAGGGAAAGCAATCAGCCCCAGCATTTT.

The sample holds one count of this clone. The chain joins TRBV7-2 to TRBJ1-4, with D maybe TRBD1 (6 bases). Trimming stripped 1 base from V and 4 bases from J, with 13 bases between. Germline CDR1 reads SGHTA; CDR2 reads FQGNSA. CDR3 length equals 16 residues. The CDR3 sequence is CASSLVVGTLNEKLFF. For the CDR3, the DNA is TGTGCCAGCAGCTTAGTGGTAGGGACACTTAATGAAAAACTGTTTTTT.

V is TRBV27 and J is TRBJ1-4, with unresolved D. The V gene's germline CDR1 is MNHEY and CDR2 SMNVEV (reference sequence). The CDR3 sequence is 14 residues long. V shed 2 bases and J shed 5 bases, with 9 bases lying between them. CDR3 sequence (DNA): TGTGCCAGCAGTTTAAACAGATTGAATGAAAAACTGTTTTTT. Protein: CASSLNRLNEKLFF.

The chain carries TRBV30 and TRBJ1-3, with D unresolved. Trimming took 4 bases from V and 0 from J, leaving 10 bases between them. The CDR3 loop spans 14 amino acids. The germline CDR1 and CDR2 sequences are GTSNPN and SVGIG (reference sequence). CDR3 region: CAWTPLVSGNTIYF. CDR3 bases: TGTGCCTGGACGCCACTAGTCTCTGGAAACACCATATATTTT.

This chain uses TRBV5-1 with TRBJ2-2; 14 bases map to TRBD2. This CDR3 region has 17 residues. Per the germline V gene, CDR1 is SGHRS and CDR2 is YFSETQ. V lost 3 bases, J lost 5 bases, and 6 bases stayed unmatched. The CDR3 protein is CASSSGLAGGGTGELFF. The CDR3 DNA reads TGCGCCAGCAGCTCTGGACTAGCGGGAGGAGGGACCGGGGAGCTGTTTTTT.

The rearrangement joins TRBV5-1 to TRBJ2-7; 7 bases are a match to TRBD1. V lost 3 bases, J lost 3 bases, and 9 bases stayed unmatched. Germline CDR1 SGHRS, CDR2 YFSETQ. The CDR3 is 15 residues long. The CDR3 is CASSSTTGIFYEQYF. DNA for the CDR3: TGCGCCAGCAGCTCCACGACAGGGATTTTCTACGAGCAGTACTTC.

This rearrangement joins TRBV7-2 to TRBJ2-7; D gene uncertain. Germline V gene data show CDR1 as SGHTA and CDR2 as FQGNSA. The ends were cut back, 5 bases at V and 0 bases at J, with 14 bases in the middle. The CDR3 has 15 residues. The CDR3 is CASSRDVDPSYEQYF. The CDR3 DNA follows: TGTGCCAGCAGCCGAGATGTAGATCCCTCCTACGAGCAGTACTTC.